A single sample gave rise to the 20 T cell receptor beta chains below, sequenced in a study of blood T cell repertoires in COVID-19 (dated by TCRdb to the early 2020s). Library construction relied on the immunoSEQ multiplex PCR assay. The table was pulled from immuneACCESS by TCRdb, which kept in-frame rearrangements only. Such tables lose some clones; where checked, under half of the loss comes from unresolved V genes, and the rest has no known cause. In all, the sample holds about 92,000 clones, and about 85% of those were seen once. The top ten hold under 15% of the sample. The source material was peripheral blood. All receptors come from a human donor in a cohort sampled during active COVID-19.

V gene TRBV30 combines with J gene TRBJ2-7; 11 positions agree with TRBD2. This CDR3 is built from 16 residues. Germline V lookup: CDR1 GTSNPN, CDR2 SVGIG (reference sequence). V trimming: 3 bases; J trimming: 9 bases; junction bases outside the gene matches: 16. The CDR3 loop is CAWRGTSGVRKSRQYF. CDR3 sequence (DNA): TGTGCCTGGAGGGGGACTAGCGGCGTTCGAAAATCTCGGCAGTACTTC.

This chain joins TRBV6-5 and TRBJ2-7; tentative D call: TRBD1 (5 bases). V was trimmed by 6 bases and J by 3 bases, leaving 18 bases between them. The germline V gene has CDR1 MNHEY and CDR2 SVGAGI. The CDR3 runs to 15 residues. CDR3 in DNA: TGTGCCAGCAGGCCCTCAGGGAATTCCCTCTACGAGCAGTACTTC. Translated: CASRPSGNSLYEQYF.

V gene TRBV6-2 or TRBV6-3 combines with J gene TRBJ2-7; 7 bases agree with TRBD1. CDR3 size: 12 residues. The germline gives CDR1 MNHEY, CDR2 SVGEGT. The V and J ends lost 4 bases and 4 bases, in that order; junction bases with no gene match: 1. In DNA form, the CDR3 reads TGTGCCAGCAGTTTGACAGGGTACGAGCAGTACTTC. Translation: CASSLTGYEQYF.

CDR3 loop: CASRVTEDNQPQHF. CDR3 DNA: TGTGCCAGTAGGGTGACAGAGGACAATCAGCCCCAGCATTTT. The gene calls are TRBV19 and TRBJ1-5; a possible D gene is TRBD1 (5 bases). From germline, CDR1 is LNHDA and CDR2 SQIVND (reference sequence). CDR3 length equals 14 residues. V lost 6 bases and J lost 3, with 12 bases in between.

For this clone: The sample has other DNA sequences that encode this CDR3 too. This sequence joins TRBV30 and TRBJ2-7; D is undetermined. Germline-derived CDR1 and CDR2 are GTSNPN and SVGIG (reference sequence). This CDR3 spans 11 amino acids. With 3 bases removed from V and 1 base from J, the gap between germline ends came to 4 bases. As DNA, the CDR3 is TGTGCCTGGAGCCCTTCCTACGAGCAGTACTTC. This encodes CAWSPSYEQYF.

On this clone: Possible read error: a much larger clone is one base away. The identical CDR3 is also encoded by other nucleotide sequences in the sample. The chain combines TRBV9 with TRBJ1-5; TRBD1 matches at 8 bases. The CDR3 runs to 15 residues. CDR1 is SGDLS, CDR2 YYNGEE, per germline. V was clipped by 2 bases and J by 0 bases; unmatched bases: 1. CDR3 amino acids: CASSVGQGSNQPQHF. The CDR3 DNA sequence: TGTGCCAGCAGCGTCGGACAGGGTAGCAATCAGCCCCAGCATTTT.

The rearrangement joins TRBV6-2 or TRBV6-3 to TRBJ2-7; 8 bases match TRBD1. The CDR3 is 16 amino acids. After removal of 0 bases from V and 5 bases from J, the junction contained 9 bases not matched to a gene. Germline values: CDR1 MNHEY, CDR2 SVGEGT. In DNA, the CDR3 is TGTGCCAGCAGTTACTCGACCCAGGGGGCAAGCGACGAGCAGTACTTC. Translated: CASSYSTQGASDEQYF.

V gene TRBV28 combines with J gene TRBJ2-7; 7 nucleotides match TRBD1. Germline V gene sequence: CDR1 MDHEN, CDR2 SYDVKM. Unmatched junction bases numbered 7, after V lost 5 bases and J lost 3 bases. The CDR3 length is 14 residues. CDR3 nucleotide sequence: TGTGCCAGCAGTCCCAACCGGGACAGCTACGAGCAGTACTTC. Translating it yields CASSPNRDSYEQYF.

This clone came up once. The V gene is TRBV19, the J gene TRBJ1-1, with unresolved D. In germline, CDR1 is LNHDA, CDR2 SQIVND (reference sequence). Trimming removed 3 bases at V and 2 bases at J, with 10 bases between. The CDR3 has 14 amino acids. The CDR3 DNA sequence: TGTGCCAGTAGTATCCGGGATGGAAACACTGAAGCTTTCTTT. Amino acid sequence: CASSIRDGNTEAFF. The whole variable domain, filled in from reference TRBV19 and TRBJ1-1, reads DGGITQSPKYLFRKEGQNVTLSCEQNLNHDAMYWYRQDPGQGLRLIYYSQIVNDFQKGDIAEGYSVSREKKESFPLTVTSAQKNPTAFYLCASSIRDGNTEAFFGQGTRLTVV.

The rearrangement uses TRBV9 and TRBJ1-2, with D perhaps matching TRBD1 (5 bases). Germline CDR1 SGDLS, CDR2 YYNGEE. This CDR3 has 15 residues. V was shortened by 2 bases and J by 2 bases, with 13 bases between the two germline ends. CDR3 region: CASSVTGLRNYGYTF. The CDR3 nucleotides are TGTGCCAGCAGCGTTACAGGTCTCCGAAACTATGGCTACACCTTC.

This chain links TRBV7-2 with TRBJ2-1; D is perhaps TRBD1 (6 bases). V was cut by 2 bases and J by 3 bases, with 11 bases left in between. CDR3 length: 15 residues. Germline assignment: CDR1 SGHTA and CDR2 FQGNSA. The CDR3 nucleotides are TGTGCCAGCAGCTTATCAACAGGGAACTACAATGAGCAGTTCTTC. This gives the protein CASSLSTGNYNEQFF.

The CDR3 DNA is TGTGCCAGTAGTATACGGACACAGGACGGCACGCAGTATTTT. It translates to CASSIRTQDGTQYF. This sequence joins TRBV19 and TRBJ2-3, with D perhaps TRBD1 (5 bases). Germline V gives CDR1 LNHDA, CDR2 SQIVND (reference sequence). The CDR3 is 14 amino acids. Trimming cost V 2 bases and J 9 bases, with 15 bases left between them.

J is TRBJ2-5 and V is TRBV7-2; 11 nucleotides align to TRBD1. The V and J ends lost 4 bases and 4 bases, in that order; junction bases with no gene match: 5. The CDR3 sequence is 15 residues long. The germline gives CDR1 SGHTA, CDR2 FQGNSA. The CDR3 nucleotides are TGTGCCAGCAGCTGGGGACAGGGGGAGGTAGAGACCCAGTACTTC. It encodes CASSWGQGEVETQYF.

The CDR3: CASSPGQGQGYTF. CDR3 nucleotides: TGTGCCAGCAGCCCGGGACAGGGGCAAGGCTACACCTTC. This chain links TRBV7-2 with TRBJ1-2, with TRBD1 matching 10 bases. V dropped 5 bases and J dropped 8; count of bases not matched to a gene: 5. Germline CDR1 and CDR2: SGHTA and FQGNSA. This CDR3 is built from 13 residues.

V gene TRBV7-9 combines with J gene TRBJ2-4; a possible D gene is TRBD2 (6 bases). CDR3 length: 15 amino acids. The germline gives CDR1 SEHNR, CDR2 FQNEAQ (reference sequence). V lost 5 bases, J lost 1 base, and 12 bases lay in between. The DNA of the CDR3 is TGTGCCAGCAGCGATACTAGCTCGGCCAAAAACATTCAGTACTTC. This gives the protein CASSDTSSAKNIQYF.

V gene TRBV4-1 combines with J gene TRBJ2-7, with 8 nucleotides matching TRBD1. V was clipped by 3 bases and J by 6 bases; unmatched bases: 7. The CDR3 sequence is 14 residues long. Germline-derived CDR1 and CDR2 are MGHRA and YSYEKL. In nucleotides, the CDR3 is TGCGCCAGCAGCCAGACAGGGGAGACCCGCGAGCAGTACTTC. Translated, it gives CASSQTGETREQYF.

V gene TRBV19 combines with J gene TRBJ2-5; 12 bases are shared with TRBD2. V lost 3 bases, J lost 5 bases, and 10 bases stayed unmatched. Germline CDR1 reads LNHDA; CDR2 reads SQIVND (reference sequence). The CDR3 loop spans 17 amino acids. DNA for the CDR3: TGTGCCAGTAGTATTAGGGGGCTAGCGGGAGGGAGCGAGACCCAGTACTTC. Translation gives CASSIRGLAGGSETQYF.

The chain is built from TRBV5-6 and TRBJ2-1, with TRBD1 identical over 9 bases. Germline lookup yields CDR1 SGHDT and CDR2 YYEEEE. The CDR3 loop spans 14 amino acids. The V gene end was trimmed by 2 bases and the J gene end by 7 bases; junction bases not matched to a gene: 4. The DNA for the CDR3 is TGTGCCAGCAGCTTACAGGGGGCGCGAAATGAGCAGTTCTTC. It translates to CASSLQGARNEQFF.

The chain uses TRBV10-3 and TRBJ1-3; D possibly corresponds to TRBD1 (5 bases). From germline, CDR1 is ENHRY and CDR2 SYGVKD. Trimming removed 7 bases at V and 0 bases at J, with 13 bases between. The CDR3 runs 15 residues. The CDR3 sequence is CAITRDSYSGNTIYF. The CDR3 nucleotides read TGTGCCATCACTCGGGACTCTTACTCTGGAAACACCATATATTTT.

V gene TRBV6-6 combines with J gene TRBJ2-2; no clear D. There are 13 residues in the CDR3. Germline CDR1 MNHNY, CDR2 SVGAGI (reference sequence). Trimming removed 4 bases from V and 5 bases from J, with 8 bases in between. The CDR3 DNA reads TGTGCCAGCAGTTGGTCACAGACCGGGGAGCTGTTTTTT. Translated: CASSWSQTGELFF.